Sequencing of this T cell receptor beta chain was carried out in a study of OX40 agonist ivuxolimab in advanced cancers. Study-wide background: Every 2 weeks, patients got intravenous ivuxolimab at one of six dose levels (0.01-10 mg/kg). Findings and caveats of the study: Mean expanded clone counts were higher in CD8+ than CD4+ T cells.

Notes on this clone: Its target is not known.

Profiling relied on immunoSEQ multiplex PCR, and the TCRdb table lists in-frame clones only, not all of them. This sample carries about 50,000 clones, approximately 92% of them seen once, and the ten largest clones take almost 25%. The CDR3 has 15 amino acids. V shed 0 bases and J shed 4 bases, with 13 bases lying between them. The germline CDR1 and CDR2 sequences are SGHVS and FNYEAQ. The sample was CD4+ or CD8+ T cells sorted from blood, taken in a trial of the OX40 agonist ivuxolimab. This chain connects TRBV7-6 to TRBJ2-7, with D perhaps TRBD1 (6 bases). The clonotype was recovered from an adult with an advanced solid tumor such as melanoma, head and neck, liver or kidney cancer. CDR3 loop: CASSLALRGVYEQYF. The CDR3 coding sequence is TGTGCCAGCAGCTTAGCGCTCAGGGGTGTATACGAGCAGTACTTC. Variable domain in full (rest from reference TRBV7-6 and TRBJ2-7): GAGVSQSPRYKVTKRGQDVALRCDPISGHVSLYWYRQALGQGPEFLTYFNYEAQQDKSGLPNDRFSAERPEGSISTLTIQRTEQRDSAMYRCASSLALRGVYEQYFGPGTRLTVT.